Listed below are T cell receptor beta chains from one sample, sequenced in a study of OX40 agonist ivuxolimab in advanced cancers. Some clones are missing from TCRdb's copy, which holds only in-frame ones; the method was immunoSEQ multiplex PCR. The sample has under 70,000 clones, approximately 89% seen once. Source: CD4+ or CD8+ T cells sorted from blood, taken in a trial of the OX40 agonist ivuxolimab. All receptors derive from an adult with an advanced solid tumor such as melanoma, head and neck, liver or kidney cancer. Each CDR3 is given with its conserved first and last residue. Fields, in order: clone size, D gene, CDR3 length, V gene, J gene, CDR3 protein, CDR3 DNA. The D gene is left open where the match is weak. Part of the rows lack a size; the others show once, few, many or a class for expanded clones.

>NA|TRBD1|17|TRBV19|TRBJ1-5
CASSSPPGTGNNQPQHF
TGTGCCAGTAGTTCCCCTCCTGGGACAGGGAACAATCAGCCCCAGCATTTT
>NA|NA|13|TRBV11-1|TRBJ2-3
CASSLAVADTQYF
TGTGCCAGCAGCTTAGCGGTCGCAGATACGCAGTATTTT
>NA|NA|15|TRBV9|TRBJ2-3
CASSVAWVLTDTQYF
TGTGCCAGCAGCGTAGCTTGGGTCCTGACAGATACGCAGTATTTT
>NA|NA|14|TRBV4-2|TRBJ2-7
CASSQDLRSYEQYF
TGTGCCAGCAGCCAAGATCTCCGCTCCTACGAGCAGTACTTC
>NA|NA|14|TRBV4-1|TRBJ2-7
CASSQAPPGAGKYF
TGCGCCAGCAGCCAAGCTCCCCCGGGGGCGGGAAAGTACTTC
>NA|NA|15|TRBV7-2|TRBJ1-2
CASSTPPRGGGGYTF
TGTGCCAGCAGCACACCACCTAGGGGCGGGGGGGGCTACACCTTC
>NA|NA|14|TRBV4-2|TRBJ1-1
CASSHTGYDTEAFF
TGTGCCAGCAGCCATACAGGGTATGACACTGAGGCTTTCTTT
>once|TRBD1|13|TRBV2|TRBJ1-1
CASTTRQGSEAFF
TGTGCCAGCACCACCAGACAGGGTAGTGAAGCTTTCTTT
>NA|NA|11|TRBV30|TRBJ2-1
CAWSSVLEQFF
TGTGCCTGGAGTTCGGTTCTTGAGCAGTTCTTC
>NA|NA|14|TRBV4-2|TRBJ2-3
CASSQDLQADTQYF
TGTGCCAGCAGCCAAGATCTACAGGCAGATACGCAGTATTTT
>NA|TRBD1|14|TRBV28|TRBJ2-3
CASSLEGDRGTQYF
TGTGCCAGCAGTTTGGAAGGGGACAGGGGGACGCAGTATTTT
>NA|NA|15|TRBV9|TRBJ2-5
CASSGSPWLQETQYF
TGTGCCAGCAGCGGTAGCCCCTGGTTGCAAGAGACCCAGTACTTC
>NA|NA|15|TRBV6-5|TRBJ1-4
CASSYRGPPNEKLFF
TGTGCCAGCAGTTACCGGGGGCCTCCAAATGAAAAACTGTTTTTT
>NA|NA|12|TRBV11-2|TRBJ2-7
CASSLAFTEQYF
TGTGCCAGCAGCTTAGCTTTTACCGAGCAGTACTTC
>NA|NA|13|TRBV30|TRBJ1-5
CAWSGTGNQPQHF
TGTGCCTGGAGTGGAACAGGTAATCAGCCCCAGCATTTT
>once|NA|16|TRBV28|TRBJ2-2
CASTVIGQPNTGELFF
TGTGCCAGCACGGTAATCGGACAACCGAACACCGGGGAGCTGTTTTTT
>NA|TRBD2|11|TRBV19|TRBJ2-7
CASAQAGEQYF
TGTGCCAGTGCCCAAGCGGGGGAGCAGTACTTC